This T cell receptor (beta chain) comes out of a study of Graves' ophthalmopathy and Graves' hyperthyroidism. Background on the study: The blood sample was drawn at first diagnosis and before any treatment.

Reliance was placed on clinical symptoms, serum thyroxine, TRAb, thyroid ultrasound and orbital computed tomography for diagnosis. This clonotype was seen at least ten times. Its antigen remains unknown. Researchers took RNA transcripts and amplified TCR beta CDR3 regions from them. In the first round, RT-PCR was carried out with HTBI primers, and a multiplex PCR formed the second round. TCRdb re-derived calls from the multiplex PCR reads in MiXCR, one entry per CDR3 protein. The sample holds around 170,000 distinct CDR3 sequences, around two fifths seen once. Whole-study results and caveats: A majority of expanded thyroid clonotypes exceeding 0.001 frequency were likewise present in blood.

This CDR3 spans 16 amino acids. Germline CDR1 is MDHEN and CDR2 is SYDVKM. Trimming took 4 bases from V and 3 from J; bases not matched to a gene: 7. J is TRBJ1-1 and V is TRBV28, with TRBD1 matching 11 bases. The sequence was collected from a woman in her forties with Graves' ophthalmopathy. The specimen sequenced was peripheral blood. The CDR3 region is CASSSGTGGLDTEAFF. CDR3 coding DNA: TGTGCCAGCAGTTCCGGGACAGGGGGATTGGACACTGAAGCTTTCTTT.